The present T cell receptor beta chain was sequenced within a study of shared clonotypes between healthy human individuals (dated by TCRdb to the early 2020s). In the study overall: Two women and three men aged 18 to 49 years were included in the cohort. To increase sequencing depth and limit assay-specific biases, different laboratories used diverse techniques to prepare libraries and sequence TCR repertoires. Each donor's leukapheresis produced roughly between about 0.9 and 9.5 billion PBMCs. Per donor, three plates each were used for CD4 naive and CD4 memory, two for CD8 naive, and one for CD8 memory. To estimate repertoire size and how much clonotype sharing occurs between individuals, the study deeply sequenced the blood TCR repertoires of a handful of healthy adults.

Only one count was recorded for this clone. Its antigen specificity is not known. No quality values exist for individual bases; no much larger clone is one base distant. Using the deep immunoSEQ assay, multiplex PCR amplified TCR CDR3 regions from genomic DNA. Extracted genomic DNA from each cell subset was distributed evenly across all wells of several immunoSEQ 96-well plates, and each plate was treated as a replicate. For sorted subsets, each replicate PCR was loaded with around 220 ng genomic DNA, equivalent to 30,000 or so T cell genomes. Purified libraries were measured with a Qubit 3.0 fluorometer, size-checked on a Bioanalyzer 2100, and measured again with the KAPA Library Quantification kit. Each immunoSEQ 96-well plate was sequenced on its own single-read 150-cycle Illumina NextSeq 550 flow cell. Turning to the authors' computational methods: Because only junctional sequences without quality scores were contained in the immunoSEQ output, filtering matching that applied to full-length reads could not be performed. Sequences were annotated with PyIR, a Python wrapper for IgBLAST v1.9, using IMGT germline references to assign V/J genes and CDR3. Reads were removed for weak V/J assignments (E-value above 1e-6), missing CDR3, stop codons, out-of-frame junctions, or ambiguous translated residues. V3J clonotypes were defined as sequences sharing the same inferred V gene, J gene, and CDR3 amino acid sequence. The percentage overlap between two repertoires was calculated by dividing the number of shared unique clonotypes by the size of the smaller repertoire. Three approaches were used to assess repertoire richness: RTK rarefaction, the Chao1 estimator, and Recon v2.1 estimates of unobserved clonotypes. For all TCRbeta clonotypes obtained by the gDNA method from a few donors, generation probabilities were computed with OLGA. In TCRdb, the immuneACCESS table is reduced to in-frame sequences with V and J assigned. These tables do not hold every clone; where another copy was compared, an unresolved V gene accounts for under half, and the others remain unexplained. Clone size and V and J calls were adopted from that table, with D and trimming inferred from the DNA. Within this sample are around 700,000 clones, with just over 90% of them counted one time only. Of the sample, approximately 24% falls within the top ten clones.

Overall study results and their limits: Naive subsets generally had larger estimated clonotype richness than memory subsets. Based on pairwise subsampling, the degree of clonotype sharing among donors was expected to be affected by sequencing depth. Rarefaction of sorted-subset datasets indicated incomplete sequencing despite the large sequencing depth. Compared with non-shared clonotypes, the clonotypes found in all four sorted-subset donors had higher generation probabilities. Sharing across a handful of donors was observed for roughly 5.4% of naive CD4, 3.5% of naive CD8, 2.3% of memory CD4, and roughly 0.4% of memory CD8 clonotypes. Sampling was restricted to blood, and TCR repertoires in tissues likely differ from the TCR repertoires found in blood. The genetic and exposure-history diversity represented was limited by the small number of donors.

V is cut by 2 bases and J by 3 bases, and the space between the germline ends is 8 bases. The CDR3 contains 13 residues, cysteine and phenylalanine counted. The CDR3 DNA has 39 bases and is translated from base 1. The germline V gene supplies CDR1 ENHRY and CDR2 SYGVKD. CD8 naive samples were CD45RO-negative cells positively selected for CCR7, giving a CD45RA+CCR7+ population that excluded TemRA cells. Donors were healthy HIV-negative adults with no recently reported acute infections or vaccinations. All donors were Caucasian adults living in Nashville, Tennessee, USA. Blood was obtained by leukapheresis, after which PBMCs were separated by Ficoll-Histopaque density gradient centrifugation and cryopreserved in liquid nitrogen vapor phase. Analytical flow cytometry was used to check the purity and quantity of each magnetically sorted T cell population. Genomic DNA was isolated from every sorted fraction and measured by UV absorbance on a Nanodrop 2000c.

What was sequenced was naive CD8+ T cells sorted from blood. What the cell subset or site label conveys for this sample: CD45RA+CCR7+. The sequence came from a man aged 25 to 45 in good health. The chain was built from TRBV10-3 and TRBJ2-7, and the D gene may be TRBD2, 6 bases matching. The DNA sequence is TGTGCCATCAGTGAGGATAGCGGCTACGAGCAGTACTTC. Translated, it reads CAISEDSGYEQYF.